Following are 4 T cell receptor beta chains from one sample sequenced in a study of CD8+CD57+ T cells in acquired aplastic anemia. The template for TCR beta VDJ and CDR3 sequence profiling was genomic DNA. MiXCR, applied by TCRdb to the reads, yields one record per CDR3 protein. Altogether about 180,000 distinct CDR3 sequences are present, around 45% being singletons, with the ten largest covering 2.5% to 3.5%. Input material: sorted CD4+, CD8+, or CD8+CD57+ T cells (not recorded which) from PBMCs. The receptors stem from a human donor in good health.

The CDR3 is CASSIVLGAEAFF. In DNA, the CDR3 is TGTGCCAGTAGTATAGTCCTAGGCGCTGAAGCTTTCTTT. The V and J genes are TRBV19 and TRBJ1-1; D is uncertain. The germline V gene encodes CDR1 LNHDA and CDR2 SQIVND (reference sequence). This CDR3 has 13 residues. Trimming stripped 1 base from V and 6 bases from J, with 9 bases between.

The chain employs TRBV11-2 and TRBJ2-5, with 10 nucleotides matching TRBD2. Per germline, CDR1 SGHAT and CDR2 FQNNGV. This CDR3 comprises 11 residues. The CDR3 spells CAGTSEETQYF. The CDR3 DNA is TGTGCTGGGACTAGCGAAGAGACCCAGTACTTC.

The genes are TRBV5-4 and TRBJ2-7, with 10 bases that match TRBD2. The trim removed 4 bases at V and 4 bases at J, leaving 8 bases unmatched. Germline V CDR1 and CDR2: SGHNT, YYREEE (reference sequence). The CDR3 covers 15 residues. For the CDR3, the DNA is TGTGCCAGCAGCCACCCAGCGGGGGGGCGGTACGAGCAGTACTTC. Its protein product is CASSHPAGGRYEQYF.

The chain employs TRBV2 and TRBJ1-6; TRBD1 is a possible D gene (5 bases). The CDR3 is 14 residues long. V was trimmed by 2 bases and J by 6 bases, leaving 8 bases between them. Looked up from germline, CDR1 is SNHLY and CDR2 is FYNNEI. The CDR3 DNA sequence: TGTGCCAGCAGTGAATCCGGGGGTAATTCACCCCTCCACTTT. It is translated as CASSESGGNSPLHF.